Shown below are 32 T cell receptor beta chains from a single sample sequenced in a study of cytomegalovirus exposure and HLA in healthy donors. Primers for the PCR totalled 60 Vbeta and 13 Jbeta. Some clones are missing from TCRdb's copy, which holds only in-frame ones; the method was immunoSEQ multiplex PCR. The data show roughly 80,000 clones, under 65% seen once. What was sequenced was PBMCs. The source of these receptors is a male donor in good health and CMV-seropositive.

The chain has TRBV28 and TRBJ2-1; a weak D match, TRBD1 (7 bases). This CDR3 is built from 13 residues. Germline CDR1 is MDHEN and CDR2 is SYDVKM. Deletions cut 6 bases from V and 12 bases from J, with 18 bases between. As DNA, the CDR3 is TGTGCCAGCAGCCAGGGGGGTTACGGGGGGCAGTTCTTC. This codes for CASSQGGYGGQFF.

The chain uses TRBV7-9 and TRBJ1-1, with D unclear. V shed 7 bases and J shed 5 bases, with 11 bases lying between them. The germline V gene encodes CDR1 SEHNR and CDR2 FQNEAQ (reference sequence). The CDR3 totals 12 residues. The DNA for the CDR3 is TGTGCCAGCATCGCTGAGAGTACTGAAGCTTTCTTT. Its protein is CASIAESTEAFF.

The chain has TRBV5-1 and TRBJ2-5; D remains unclear. CDR1 SGHRS and CDR2 YFSETQ come from the germline V gene. The CDR3 runs 14 residues. Deletions cut 0 bases from V and 0 bases from J, with 6 bases between. Here the CDR3 reads CASSLAVYQETQYF. DNA for the CDR3: TGCGCCAGCAGCTTGGCCGTTTACCAAGAGACCCAGTACTTC.

The V and J genes are TRBV27 and TRBJ1-5, with D hard to call. The V gene lost 3 bases and the J gene lost 0 bases, with 9 bases spanning the gap. This CDR3 is 15 amino acids long. Germline CDR1 reads MNHEY; CDR2 reads SMNVEV (reference sequence). In DNA, the CDR3 is TGTGCCAGCAGTTTTAGGAGGGATAGCAATCAGCCCCAGCATTTT. Translated, it gives CASSFRRDSNQPQHF.

J is TRBJ2-3 and V is TRBV5-1; 16 positions match TRBD2. The CDR3 spans 18 residues. Germline-derived CDR1 and CDR2 are SGHRS and YFSETQ. J lost 4 bases, V lost 1 base, and 6 bases had no gene match. The CDR3 coding sequence is TGCGCCAGCAGCTTGTCCCCGGGACTAGCGGGAGGGGCAGATACGCAGTATTTT. Protein: CASSLSPGLAGGADTQYF.

The chain combines TRBV5-1 with TRBJ2-3, with D possibly matching TRBD2 (5 bases). Trimming left V 0 bases short and J 5 bases short, with 10 bases between. The germline gives CDR1 SGHRS, CDR2 YFSETQ. CDR3 length equals 14 residues. CDR3 protein: CASSLATGLDTQYF. In DNA form, the CDR3 reads TGCGCCAGCAGCTTGGCGACGGGGTTAGATACGCAGTATTTT.

This chain uses TRBV4-2 with TRBJ2-6; weak D call: TRBD1 (5 bases). The CDR3 contains 18 residues. V lost 0 bases and J lost 1, with 13 bases in between. The germline gives CDR1 LGHNA, CDR2 YNFKEQ. This CDR3 is CASSQEGRARSGANVLTF. The CDR3 coding sequence is TGTGCCAGCAGCCAAGAGGGCAGGGCAAGGTCTGGGGCCAACGTCCTGACTTTC.

This chain joins TRBV5-4 and TRBJ2-1, with 7 bases lining up with TRBD1. The CDR3 extends over 14 amino acids. The J segment lost 8 bases and the V segment lost 3 bases, leaving 8 bases of the junction unmatched. Germline V lookup: CDR1 SGHNT, CDR2 YYREEE (reference sequence). CDR3 sequence (DNA): TGTGCCAGCAGCTCTGGGACAGAGAGGGATGAGCAGTTCTTC. It translates to CASSSGTERDEQFF.

V and J are TRBV2 and TRBJ2-1; D unresolved. Trimming took off 9 bases at V and 1 base at J, with 16 bases between the two ends. The CDR3 has 15 amino acids. Germline V gene data show CDR1 as SNHLY and CDR2 as FYNNEI. In nucleotides, the CDR3 is TGTGCCAGTTATTTGGCCAGGTCATCCTACAATGAGCAGTTCTTC. Its protein is CASYLARSSYNEQFF.

CDR3 nucleotides: TGTGCCAGCAGTCCGACAGTCGCCTACGAGCAGTACTTC. Its translation is CASSPTVAYEQYF. The chain combines TRBV5-4 with TRBJ2-7, with D possibly TRBD1 on 5 matching bases. The CDR3 runs to 13 residues. Trimming stripped 5 bases from V and 2 bases from J, with 11 bases between. Germline assignment: CDR1 SGHNT and CDR2 YYREEE (reference sequence).

This clone was found a few times. This chain uses TRBV7-2 with TRBJ1-2, with TRBD1 matching 7 bases. This CDR3 region has 14 residues. Germline assignment: CDR1 SGHTA and CDR2 FQGNSA. V shed 3 bases and J 2 bases; nucleotides not matched to a gene: 3. The CDR3 region is CASSLDRRNYGYTF. CDR3 sequence (DNA): TGTGCCAGCAGCTTGGACAGGAGAAACTATGGCTACACCTTC.

V and J are TRBV14 and TRBJ2-3; a weak D match, TRBD2 (5 bases). Germline CDR1 SGHDN, CDR2 FVKESK. The CDR3 contains 14 residues. V was clipped by 1 base and J by 2 bases, with 7 bases between them. The CDR3 DNA sequence: TGTGCCAGCAGCCAAGTGCTAGCCACAGATACGCAGTATTTT. It codes for CASSQVLATDTQYF.

The chain is built from TRBV29-1 and TRBJ1-3, with 11 bases aligning to TRBD1. Germline-derived CDR1 and CDR2 are SQVTM and ANQGSEA. CDR3 length: 12 residues. V gave up 6 bases and J gave up 8 bases; unmatched junction bases: 3. CDR3 region: CSVRDRGDTIYF. For the CDR3, the DNA is TGCAGCGTGAGGGACAGGGGGGACACCATATATTTT. Full variable domain (outside the CDR3, taken from reference TRBV29-1 and TRBJ1-3): SAVISQKPSRDICQRGTSLTIQCQVDSQVTMMFWYRQQPGQSLTLIATANQGSEATYESGFVIDKFPISRPNLTFSTLTVSNMSPEDSSIYLCSVRDRGDTIYFGEGSWLTVV.

The V call is TRBV30, the J call TRBJ1-3, with TRBD1 as a possible D gene (5 bases). Trimming pared 4 bases from V and 4 bases from J, leaving 17 bases between. Germline values: CDR1 GTSNPN, CDR2 SVGIG (reference sequence). This CDR3 has 15 residues. CDR3: CAWTLRGGWGNTIYF. CDR3 nucleotides: TGTGCCTGGACCCTACGGGGGGGGTGGGGAAACACCATATATTTT.

V gene TRBV5-1 combines with J gene TRBJ2-1; the D gene is possibly TRBD1 (6 bases). Trimming took 2 bases from V and 5 from J, leaving 14 bases between them. The CDR3 contains 15 residues. Germline-derived CDR1 and CDR2 are SGHRS and YFSETQ. CDR3 residues: CASSFPQGRDNEQFF. The CDR3 DNA sequence: TGCGCCAGCAGCTTCCCACAGGGACGGGACAATGAGCAGTTCTTC.

The genes are TRBV15 and TRBJ2-2; 7 nucleotides line up with TRBD1. Germline V lookup: CDR1 LNHNV, CDR2 YYDKDF (reference sequence). The trim removed 7 bases at V and 2 bases at J, leaving 4 bases unmatched. The CDR3 is 14 residues long. The CDR3 coding sequence is TGTGCCACCACAGGGACAGCAAACACCGGGGAGCTGTTTTTT. The encoded protein is CATTGTANTGELFF.

The chain couples TRBV27 to TRBJ2-7; 10 bases are shared with TRBD2. Germline-derived CDR1 and CDR2 are MNHEY and SMNVEV (reference sequence). The CDR3 totals 14 residues. After removal of 6 bases from V and 6 bases from J, the junction contained 8 bases not matched to a gene. CDR3 region: CASRRSGGDGEQYF. The CDR3 region has the DNA TGTGCCAGCAGGAGAAGCGGGGGGGACGGCGAGCAGTACTTC.

The chain couples TRBV7-3 to TRBJ2-5; D might be TRBD2 (6 bases). Germline CDR1 and CDR2: SGHTA and FQGTGA. Trimming took 3 bases from V and 4 from J, leaving 12 bases between them. This CDR3 region has 14 residues. CDR3 bases: TGTGCCAGCAGCTTGGGCGGGAAGGGAGAGACCCAGTACTTC. As protein: CASSLGGKGETQYF.

This rearrangement joins TRBV10-3 to TRBJ1-4; 8 nucleotides agree with TRBD1. The CDR3 totals 14 residues. J gave up 3 bases and V 11 bases, and 8 bases lay outside the gene matches. Germline V lookup: CDR1 ENHRY, CDR2 SYGVKD. The CDR3 nucleotides read TGTGCCGCATCGGCGGGACAGGCTAATGAAAAACTGTTTTTT. Translating gives CAASAGQANEKLFF.

V is TRBV6-4 and J is TRBJ2-5, with a possible D match to TRBD1 (6 bases). The CDR3 has 17 residues. V was pared by 2 bases and J by 3 bases, with 19 bases between. Germline loops: CDR1 MRHNA, CDR2 SNTAGT. The CDR3 sequence: CASSDLYRQDSKETQYF. The CDR3 DNA is TGTGCCAGCAGTGACCTCTATAGACAGGATTCAAAAGAGACCCAGTACTTC.

This clone was detected only a few times. This rearrangement joins TRBV9 to TRBJ2-5, with D maybe TRBD2 (6 bases). Germline V gene sequence: CDR1 SGDLS, CDR2 YYNGEE. The V end was cut by 0 bases, the J end by 2 bases, with 14 bases between. The CDR3 extends over 16 amino acids. The CDR3 reads CASSVDSGVGQETQYF. The CDR3 DNA follows: TGTGCCAGCAGCGTAGATTCGGGAGTGGGGCAAGAGACCCAGTACTTC.

This clone was observed a handful of times. The CDR3 loop reads CASSQGQAYGYTF. CDR3 DNA sequence: TGTGCCAGCAGCCAAGGACAGGCCTATGGCTACACCTTC. The gene calls are TRBV14 and TRBJ1-2; D might be TRBD1 (6 bases). The V end lost 1 base, the J end lost 4 bases, and 7 bases lay between the germline ends. The V gene's germline CDR1 is SGHDN and CDR2 FVKESK. The length of the CDR3 is 13 residues.

The chain carries TRBV10-3 and TRBJ2-7; 12 bases are shared with TRBD1. V was clipped by 11 bases and J by 5 bases; unmatched bases: 16. Germline-derived CDR1 and CDR2 are ENHRY and SYGVKD. The CDR3 spans 16 residues. CDR3 region: CASLGQGARDINEQYF. The CDR3 DNA follows: TGTGCCTCCTTGGGACAGGGGGCACGGGACATTAACGAGCAGTACTTC.

J is TRBJ2-1 and V is TRBV5-6; D possibly corresponds to TRBD2 (6 bases). V dropped 0 bases and J dropped 6 bases, with 10 bases sitting between them. Germline CDR1 and CDR2: SGHDT and YYEEEE. The CDR3 contains 14 residues. The DNA of the CDR3 is TGTGCCAGCAGCTTGGTCGGAGGGTTCAATGAGCAGTTCTTC. Amino acid sequence: CASSLVGGFNEQFF.

The chain joins TRBV7-9 to TRBJ2-5, with a possible D match to TRBD2 (5 bases). The assigned J gene may be wrong: the sequence end matches TRBJ2-7 better. Germline loops: CDR1 SEHNR, CDR2 FQNEAQ (reference sequence). The CDR3 contains 12 residues. The CDR3 DNA sequence: TGTGCCAGCAGCTTTTCCGCGGGCGAGCAGTACTTC. Translating gives CASSFSAGEQYF.

This clone was recorded a few times. The genes are TRBV15 and TRBJ1-5; TRBD1 aligns across 10 bases. The length of the CDR3 is 16 residues. The V gene's germline CDR1 is LNHNV and CDR2 YYDKDF (reference sequence). Trimming took 1 base from V and 5 from J; bases not matched to a gene: 5. The CDR3 coding sequence is TGTGCCACCAGCAGAGTAGGGACAGGGGCCGATCAGCCCCAGCATTTT. It yields the protein CATSRVGTGADQPQHF.

This clone occurred once. This rearrangement joins TRBV29-1 to TRBJ2-7, with a tentative D call TRBD2 (5 bases). Trimming left V 7 bases short and J 0 bases short, with 7 bases between. CDR1 is SQVTM and CDR2 is ANQGSEA in the germline V gene. There are 11 residues in the CDR3. This CDR3 is CSAGNSYEQYF. The CDR3 DNA sequence: TGCAGCGCGGGGAACTCCTACGAGCAGTACTTC.

Turning to this clone: At one end the junction does not follow the germline gene, possibly because of a read error. V usage is TRBV29-1 and J usage is TRBJ2-2; tentatively, D is TRBD2 (6 bases). Germline assignment: CDR1 SQVTM and CDR2 ANQGSEA. This CDR3 has 10 amino acids. The CDR3 sequence: CSVRFGGLFF. CDR3 nucleotide sequence: TGCAGCGTCCGGTTCGGGGGGCTGTTTTTT.

The chain has TRBV4-1 and TRBJ2-7; D possibly corresponds to TRBD2 (6 bases). CDR1 MGHRA and CDR2 YSYEKL come from the germline V gene. The CDR3 is 18 residues long. V dropped 0 bases and J dropped 0 bases, with 18 bases sitting between them. CDR3 protein: CASSQEGGRGSSSYEQYF. In DNA form, the CDR3 reads TGCGCCAGCAGCCAAGAGGGGGGTCGCGGCAGCTCCTCCTACGAGCAGTACTTC.

This clone was seen a handful of times. J is TRBJ2-7 and V is TRBV7-2, with TRBD1 as a possible D gene (5 bases). CDR1 is SGHTA and CDR2 is FQGNSA in the germline V gene. The length of the CDR3 is 15 residues. The V gene lost 1 base and the J gene lost 6 bases, with 16 bases spanning the gap. The CDR3 loop reads CASSLVQGIRGEQYF. The CDR3 DNA follows: TGTGCCAGCAGCTTAGTCCAGGGAATTCGCGGCGAGCAGTACTTC.

V is TRBV6-1 and J is TRBJ2-2; D perhaps matches TRBD1 (6 bases). This CDR3 has 14 residues. Trimming cost V 8 bases and J 2 bases, with 12 bases left between them. CDR1 is MNHNS and CDR2 is SASEGT in the germline V gene. CDR3 in DNA: TGTGCCAGCGGGGGACAACTCAACACCGGGGAGCTGTTTTTT. It encodes CASGGQLNTGELFF.

The chain uses TRBV15 and TRBJ1-4, with D possibly TRBD1 on 5 matching bases. Per germline, CDR1 LNHNV and CDR2 YYDKDF (reference sequence). Trimming took off 3 bases at V and 0 bases at J, with 17 bases between the two ends. This CDR3 has 18 amino acids. The chain's CDR3 is CATSRDQGWSATNEKLFF. The CDR3 region has the DNA TGTGCCACCAGCAGGGACCAGGGTTGGAGTGCAACTAATGAAAAACTGTTTTTT. Together with reference TRBV15 and TRBJ1-4, the CDR3 gives the full variable domain: DAMVIQNPRYQVTQFGKPVTLSCSQTLNHNVMYWYQQKSSQAPKLLFHYYDKDFNNEADTPDNFQSRRPNTSFCFLDIRSPGLGDTAMYLCATSRDQGWSATNEKLFFGSGTQLSVL.